This T cell receptor beta chain was identified during a study of identical twins. This clonotype occurred a few times. The antigen remains unidentified. cDNA carried unique molecular identifiers, and a universal primer site was added by template switching. Each CDR3 protein is one row after TCRdb ran MiXCR on the 5' RACE reads. Of about 280,000 distinct CDR3 sequences listed, 8% to 9% are singletons. Overall study results and limits: Recombination models fit unrelated individuals' TCR alpha sharing but underestimated twins'. Zero-insertion results could be subject to partial confounding by invariant MAIT and iNKT cells.

Germline V gene sequence: CDR1 MGHRA, CDR2 YSYEKL. V shed 5 bases and J shed 1 base, with 17 bases lying between them. The CDR3 totals 16 residues. The data were also submitted as part of a second study, on yellow fever vaccine responses in identical twins.

This rearrangement joins TRBV4-1 to TRBJ2-5, with a weak D call TRBD2 (5 bases). The sequenced material came from memory (CD45RO+) T cells sorted from blood. This receptor was identified in a woman aged 18 to 35 in good health. In DNA, the CDR3 is TGCGCCAGCAGCTCCTCGGTGGGCGGGCCCCAAGAGACCCAGTACTTC. Amino acid sequence: CASSSSVGGPQETQYF.